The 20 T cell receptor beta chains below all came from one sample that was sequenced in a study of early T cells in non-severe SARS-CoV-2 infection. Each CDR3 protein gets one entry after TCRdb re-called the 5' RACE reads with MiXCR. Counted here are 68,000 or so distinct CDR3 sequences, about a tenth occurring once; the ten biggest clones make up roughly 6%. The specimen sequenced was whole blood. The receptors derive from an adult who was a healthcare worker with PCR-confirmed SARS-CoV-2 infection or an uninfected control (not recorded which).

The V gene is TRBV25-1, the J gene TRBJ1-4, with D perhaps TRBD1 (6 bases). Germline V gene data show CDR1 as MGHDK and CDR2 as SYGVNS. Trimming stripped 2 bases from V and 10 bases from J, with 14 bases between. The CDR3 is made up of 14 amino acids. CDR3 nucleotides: TGTGCCAGCAGTGAACTAAACAGGGAGGGAAAACTGTTTTTT. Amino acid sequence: CASSELNREGKLFF.

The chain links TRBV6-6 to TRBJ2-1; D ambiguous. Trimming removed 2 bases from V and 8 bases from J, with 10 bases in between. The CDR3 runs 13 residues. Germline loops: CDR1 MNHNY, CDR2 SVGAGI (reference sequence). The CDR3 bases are TGTGCCAGCAGTTACCTCTTTTCAGATGAGCAGTTCTTC. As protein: CASSYLFSDEQFF.

The CDR3 DNA reads TGCGCCAGCAGCCAAGCACTCGGGGGGGGGCTTTCCAGCTCCTACAATGAGCAGTTCTTC. Its translation is CASSQALGGGLSSSYNEQFF. The chain carries TRBV4-1 and TRBJ2-1, with 8 bases that match TRBD2. The CDR3 covers 20 residues. CDR1 is MGHRA, CDR2 YSYEKL, per germline. V lost 1 base and J lost 0; bases outside the gene matches: 14.

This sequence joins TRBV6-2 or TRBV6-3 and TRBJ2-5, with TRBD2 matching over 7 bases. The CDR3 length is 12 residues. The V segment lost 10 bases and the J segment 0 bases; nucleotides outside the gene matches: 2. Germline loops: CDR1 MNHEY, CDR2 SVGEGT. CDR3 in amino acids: CATGGYQETQYF. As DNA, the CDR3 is TGTGCCACCGGGGGGTACCAAGAGACCCAGTACTTC.

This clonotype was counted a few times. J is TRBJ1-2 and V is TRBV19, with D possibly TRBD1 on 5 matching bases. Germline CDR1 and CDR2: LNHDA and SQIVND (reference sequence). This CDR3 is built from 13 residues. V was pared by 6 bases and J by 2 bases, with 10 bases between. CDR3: CASSPKGNYGYTF. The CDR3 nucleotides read TGTGCCAGTAGCCCAAAGGGGAACTATGGCTACACCTTC.

CDR3 nucleotides: TGTGCCACCAGCAGAGATCTTGCGGGACAATACAATGAGCAGTTCTTC. This codes for CATSRDLAGQYNEQFF. V and J are TRBV15 and TRBJ2-1; D may match TRBD1 or TRBD2 (6 bases each). Looked up from germline, CDR1 is LNHNV and CDR2 is YYDKDF (reference sequence). Trimming removed 0 bases at V and 4 bases at J, with 13 bases between. The CDR3 totals 16 residues.

CDR3 region: CASSPPLGLAGGPDYNEQFF. The CDR3 coding sequence is TGTGCCAGCTCACCACCGTTGGGACTAGCGGGAGGGCCGGACTACAATGAGCAGTTCTTC. The rearrangement links TRBV18 to TRBJ2-1; 16 bases line up with TRBD2. The ends lost 0 bases at V and 3 bases at J; junction bases unmatched: 8. This CDR3 has 20 amino acids. Germline V lookup: CDR1 KGHSH, CDR2 LQKENI.

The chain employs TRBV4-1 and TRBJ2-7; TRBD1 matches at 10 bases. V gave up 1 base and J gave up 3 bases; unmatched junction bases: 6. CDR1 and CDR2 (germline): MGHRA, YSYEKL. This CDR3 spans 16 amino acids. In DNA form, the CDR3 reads TGCGCCAGCAGCCAAGTAGGGGACAGGGGTCTCTACGAGCAGTACTTC. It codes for CASSQVGDRGLYEQYF.

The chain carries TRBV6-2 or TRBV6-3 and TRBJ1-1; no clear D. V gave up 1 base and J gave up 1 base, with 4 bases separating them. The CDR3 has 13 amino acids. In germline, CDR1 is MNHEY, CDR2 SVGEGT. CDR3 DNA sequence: TGTGCCAGCAGTTACTTCGAGAACACTGAAGCTTTCTTT. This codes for CASSYFENTEAFF.

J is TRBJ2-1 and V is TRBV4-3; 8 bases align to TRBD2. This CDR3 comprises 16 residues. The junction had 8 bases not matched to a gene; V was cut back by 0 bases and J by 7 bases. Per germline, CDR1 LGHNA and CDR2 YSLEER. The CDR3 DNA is TGCGCCAGCAGCCAAGATCCAGCGGGAGTGGTTAATGAGCAGTTCTTC. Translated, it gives CASSQDPAGVVNEQFF.

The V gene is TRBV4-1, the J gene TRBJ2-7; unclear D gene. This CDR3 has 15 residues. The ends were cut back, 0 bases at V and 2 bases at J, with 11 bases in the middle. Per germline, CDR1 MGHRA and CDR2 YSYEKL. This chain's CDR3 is CASSQDATRPYEQYF. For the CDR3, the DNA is TGCGCCAGCAGCCAAGATGCGACTCGACCCTACGAGCAGTACTTC.

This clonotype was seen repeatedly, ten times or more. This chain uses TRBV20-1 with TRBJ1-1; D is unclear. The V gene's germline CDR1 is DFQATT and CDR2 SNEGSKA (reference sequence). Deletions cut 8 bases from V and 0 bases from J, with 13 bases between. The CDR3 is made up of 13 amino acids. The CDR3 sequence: CSTLTRLNTEAFF. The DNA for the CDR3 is TGCAGTACCCTGACAAGACTGAACACTGAAGCTTTCTTT.

CDR3 protein: CAIEGEAGATTDTQYF. As DNA, the CDR3 is TGTGCCATAGAGGGGGAAGCGGGGGCAACCACAGATACGCAGTATTTT. The chain combines TRBV7-9 with TRBJ2-3, with 8 bases aligning to TRBD2. V dropped 10 bases and J dropped 2; count of bases not matched to a gene: 14. This CDR3 has 16 amino acids. Per the germline V gene, CDR1 is SEHNR and CDR2 is FQNEAQ (reference sequence). Full variable domain (outside the CDR3, taken from reference TRBV7-9 and TRBJ2-3): DTGVSQNPRHKITKRGQNVTFRCDPISEHNRLYWYRQTLGQGPEFLTYFQNEAQLEKSRLLSDRFSAERPKGSFSTLEIQRTEQGDSAMYLCAIEGEAGATTDTQYFGPGTRLTVL.

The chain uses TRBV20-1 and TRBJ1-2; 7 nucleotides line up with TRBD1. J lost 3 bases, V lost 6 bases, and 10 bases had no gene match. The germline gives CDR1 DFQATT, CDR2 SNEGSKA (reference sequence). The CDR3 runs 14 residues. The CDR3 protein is CSAKHRGGDYGYTF. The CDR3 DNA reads TGCAGTGCCAAACACAGGGGAGGCGACTATGGCTACACCTTC.

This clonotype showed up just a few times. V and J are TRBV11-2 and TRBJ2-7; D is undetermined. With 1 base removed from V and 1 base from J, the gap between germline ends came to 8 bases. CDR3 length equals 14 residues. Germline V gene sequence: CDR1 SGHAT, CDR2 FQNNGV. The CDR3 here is CASSLVLESYEQYF. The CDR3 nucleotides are TGTGCCAGCAGCTTAGTACTGGAATCCTACGAGCAGTACTTC.

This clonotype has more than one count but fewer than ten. CDR3 in amino acids: CASSLAAGGTGELFF. CDR3 bases: TGTGCCAGCAGCTTGGCGGCAGGGGGAACCGGGGAGCTGTTTTTT. J is TRBJ2-2 and V is TRBV5-5; 7 bases line up with TRBD1. In germline, CDR1 is SGHKS, CDR2 YYEKEE (reference sequence). J lost 5 bases, V lost 0 bases, and 4 bases had no gene match. The CDR3 is made up of 15 amino acids.

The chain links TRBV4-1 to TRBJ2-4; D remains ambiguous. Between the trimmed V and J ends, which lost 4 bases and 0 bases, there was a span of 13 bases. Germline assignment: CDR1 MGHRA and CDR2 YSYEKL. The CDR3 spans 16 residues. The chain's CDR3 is CASSRIIHQAKNIQYF. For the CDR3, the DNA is TGCGCCAGCAGCCGTATCATACACCAAGCCAAAAACATTCAGTACTTC.

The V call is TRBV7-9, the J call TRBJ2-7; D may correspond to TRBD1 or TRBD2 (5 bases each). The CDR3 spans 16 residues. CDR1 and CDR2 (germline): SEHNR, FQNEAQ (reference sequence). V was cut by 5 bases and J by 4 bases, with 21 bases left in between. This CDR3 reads CASSPPPGPEGYEQYF. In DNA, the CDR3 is TGTGCCAGCAGCCCTCCCCCGGGACCCGAGGGTTACGAGCAGTACTTC.

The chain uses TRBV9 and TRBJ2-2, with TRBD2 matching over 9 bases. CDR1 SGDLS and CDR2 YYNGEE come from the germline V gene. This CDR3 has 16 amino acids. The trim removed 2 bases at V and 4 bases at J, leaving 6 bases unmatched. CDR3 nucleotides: TGTGCCAGCAGCGTTGTAGCGGGAGCCGGCACCGGGGAGCTGTTTTTT. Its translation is CASSVVAGAGTGELFF.

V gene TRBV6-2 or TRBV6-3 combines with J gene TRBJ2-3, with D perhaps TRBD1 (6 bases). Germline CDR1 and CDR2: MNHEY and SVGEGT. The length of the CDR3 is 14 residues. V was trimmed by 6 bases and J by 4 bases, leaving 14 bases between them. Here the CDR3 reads CASSYRVVADTQYF. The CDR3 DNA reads TGTGCCAGCAGCTACAGGGTGGTTGCAGATACGCAGTATTTT.